Following are 17 T cell receptor beta chains from one sample sequenced in a study of regulatory T cells in long-lasting Graves disease. HTBI primers from iRepertoire and Arm-PCR of CDR3 regions yielded the TCR beta libraries. MiXCR, run by TCRdb on the multiplex PCR reads, gives a single entry per CDR3 protein. The sample has 540,000 or so distinct CDR3 sequences, about 13% seen once. Stated time point: newly diagnosed GD, antithyroid drugs for less than 3 months. RNA isolated from PBMCs was used to make the TCR library. The same sample was also studied in work on T cells in Graves' hyperthyroidism and ophthalmopathy.

The sample in question was peripheral blood mononuclear cells (PBMCs), obtained at new diagnosis, from a patient treated with antithyroid drugs. The receptors stem from a man aged 25 to 45 with Graves disease.

With regard to this clonotype: This may be a read error, as it is one base from a much larger clone. The chain is built from TRBV2 and TRBJ1-4, with 7 bases lining up with TRBD1. The germline V gene has CDR1 SNHLY and CDR2 FYNNEI. The trim removed 4 bases at V and 8 bases at J, leaving 10 bases unmatched. The CDR3 extends over 15 amino acids. CDR3 amino acids: CASSGKGGRVEKLFF. The DNA for the CDR3 is TGTGCCAGCAGTGGAAAAGGGGGCCGGGTGGAAAAACTGTTTTTT.

This chain links TRBV5-4 with TRBJ2-5; 11 nucleotides line up with TRBD2. From germline, CDR1 is SGHNT and CDR2 YYREEE (reference sequence). Trimming took 2 bases from V and 3 from J; bases not matched to a gene: 3. This CDR3 has 15 residues. The CDR3 DNA follows: TGTGCCAGCAGCTTTCTGACTAGCGGGGAAGAGACCCAGTACTTC. It yields the protein CASSFLTSGEETQYF.

Turning to this clonotype: Given a much more abundant clone one base away, this may be a read error. The chain uses TRBV27 and TRBJ2-3; 7 bases map to TRBD1. There are 12 residues in the CDR3. The V gene end was trimmed by 5 bases and the J gene end by 11 bases; junction bases not matched to a gene: 7. In germline, CDR1 is MNHEY, CDR2 SMNVEV (reference sequence). The CDR3 is CASSGTGEKQYF. For the CDR3, the DNA is TGTGCCAGCAGTGGCACAGGGGAAAAGCAGTATTTT.

This CDR3 is CASSGSLAGGDEQFF. The CDR3 nucleotides are TGTGCCAGCAGCGGATCCCTAGCGGGAGGAGATGAGCAGTTCTTC. The V gene is TRBV9, the J gene TRBJ2-1, with 11 bases fitting TRBD2. Unmatched junction bases numbered 7, after V lost 3 bases and J lost 8 bases. This CDR3 comprises 15 residues. CDR1 is SGDLS, CDR2 YYNGEE, per germline.

At least ten counts were recorded for this clonotype. V gene TRBV29-1 combines with J gene TRBJ1-1; unclear D gene. The V end was cut by 2 bases, the J end by 0 bases, with 7 bases between. CDR3 length equals 13 residues. Germline V gene sequence: CDR1 SQVTM, CDR2 ANQGSEA. The CDR3 DNA follows: TGCAGCGTTGAACCTAACATGAACACTGAAGCTTTCTTT. Its translation is CSVEPNMNTEAFF.

This clonotype was counted at least ten times. The J gene is TRBJ2-1, the V gene TRBV6-1, with 9 bases lining up with TRBD2. The CDR3 spans 15 residues. V was pared by 6 bases and J by 1 base, with 4 bases of the junction left unmatched. Germline-derived CDR1 and CDR2 are MNHNS and SASEGT. CDR3 nucleotide sequence: TGTGCCAGCAGGGCTAGCGGGACATCCTACAATGAGCAGTTCTTC. It encodes CASRASGTSYNEQFF.

This clonotype was found a few times. The chain combines TRBV24-1 with TRBJ2-3; D is possibly TRBD2 (5 bases). The CDR3 contains 14 residues. V lost 0 bases, J lost 4 bases, and 7 bases lay in between. Germline V CDR1 and CDR2: KGHDR, SFDVKD. CDR3 nucleotides: TGTGCCACCAGTGATTTGGGGCGGGCAGATACGCAGTATTTT. Residues: CATSDLGRADTQYF.

This clonotype was observed a handful of times. The chain recombines TRBV5-4 with TRBJ2-2, with D possibly being TRBD2 (5 bases). V dropped 0 bases and J dropped 10 bases, with 10 bases sitting between them. CDR1 is SGHNT, CDR2 YYREEE, per germline (reference sequence). CDR3 length: 13 residues. CDR3 DNA: TGTGCCAGCAGCTTGGTTGGAGGCGCGGAGCTGTTTTTT. Protein: CASSLVGGAELFF.

The V call is TRBV20-1, the J call TRBJ1-1; D not resolved. Germline values: CDR1 DFQATT, CDR2 SNEGSKA (reference sequence). The V end lost 5 bases, the J end lost 1 base, and 17 bases lay between the germline ends. This CDR3 is 15 amino acids long. CDR3 amino acids: CSAGESTPGNTEAFF. DNA for the CDR3: TGCAGTGCTGGGGAGTCAACCCCCGGGAACACTGAAGCTTTCTTT.

This clonotype was detected many times. The genes are TRBV30 and TRBJ1-5; 8 nucleotides line up with TRBD1. V was clipped by 7 bases and J by 5 bases; unmatched bases: 7. The germline gives CDR1 GTSNPN, CDR2 SVGIG (reference sequence). The CDR3 has 13 residues. In DNA form, the CDR3 reads TGTGCCTATACCCCAGGGGGCGATCAGCCCCAGCATTTT. This translates into CAYTPGGDQPQHF.

Concerning this clonotype itself: A junction boundary mismatches the germline segment, possibly from a read error. This chain connects TRBV5-4 to TRBJ2-2; possible D gene TRBD2, 5 bases. CDR3 size: 15 residues. Germline V CDR1 and CDR2: SGHNT, YYREEE (reference sequence). This chain's CDR3 is CTSSGYRWGSGELFF. As DNA, the CDR3 is TGTACCAGCAGCGGTTATCGGTGGGGATCCGGGGAGCTGTTTTTT.

This clonotype was recorded many times. The rearrangement uses TRBV9 and TRBJ2-7; TRBD1 aligns across 8 bases. V shed 2 bases, J shed 0 bases, and the junction held 13 bases outside the gene matches. This CDR3 has 18 residues. Germline V lookup: CDR1 SGDLS, CDR2 YYNGEE. The CDR3 here is CASSVGDRTPFSSYEQYF. The DNA of the CDR3 is TGTGCCAGCAGCGTGGGGGACAGGACTCCATTTAGCTCCTACGAGCAGTACTTC.

This clonotype occurred many times. The gene calls are TRBV29-1 and TRBJ2-7, with a tentative D call TRBD1 (6 bases). V was clipped by 2 bases and J by 2 bases, with 19 bases between them. The CDR3 covers 16 residues. Germline values: CDR1 SQVTM, CDR2 ANQGSEA. CDR3 region: CSVEPGSGTRPYEQYF. In nucleotides, the CDR3 is TGCAGCGTTGAACCCGGGTCAGGGACAAGGCCCTACGAGCAGTACTTC.

This clonotype was seen ten or more times. The V gene is TRBV7-9, the J gene TRBJ2-1; D not certain. CDR3 length: 12 residues. Germline lookup yields CDR1 SEHNR and CDR2 FQNEAQ (reference sequence). V was pared by 3 bases and J by 10 bases, with 10 bases between. CDR3 coding DNA: TGTGCCAGCAGCTTTCTGACCCCAGAGCAGTTCTTC. Translated, it gives CASSFLTPEQFF.

The sample holds many counts of this clonotype. The chain joins TRBV2 to TRBJ1-3; D unresolved. The V and J ends lost 5 bases and 0 bases respectively, with 8 bases between them. Germline CDR1 is SNHLY and CDR2 is FYNNEI. The length of the CDR3 is 14 residues. CDR3 sequence reads: CASSPDLSGNTIYF. DNA for the CDR3: TGTGCCAGCAGTCCTGATCTCTCTGGAAACACCATATATTTT.

This clonotype appeared many times. The V and J genes are TRBV2 and TRBJ2-7, with D possibly TRBD2 on 6 matching bases. The germline V gene has CDR1 SNHLY and CDR2 FYNNEI. CDR3 length: 12 residues. Between the trimmed V and J ends, which lost 7 bases and 5 bases, there was a span of 12 bases. The DNA for the CDR3 is TGTGCCAGCACTATGACTAGACACGAGCAGTACTTC. Translating it yields CASTMTRHEQYF.

This clonotype was seen many times. The genes are TRBV6-1 and TRBJ1-1; D remains unclear. Germline loops: CDR1 MNHNS, CDR2 SASEGT. V lost 7 bases and J lost 7, with 16 bases in between. CDR3 size: 13 residues. The CDR3 reads CASILMTRSEAFF. DNA for the CDR3: TGTGCCAGCATCTTAATGACCCGGAGTGAAGCTTTCTTT.